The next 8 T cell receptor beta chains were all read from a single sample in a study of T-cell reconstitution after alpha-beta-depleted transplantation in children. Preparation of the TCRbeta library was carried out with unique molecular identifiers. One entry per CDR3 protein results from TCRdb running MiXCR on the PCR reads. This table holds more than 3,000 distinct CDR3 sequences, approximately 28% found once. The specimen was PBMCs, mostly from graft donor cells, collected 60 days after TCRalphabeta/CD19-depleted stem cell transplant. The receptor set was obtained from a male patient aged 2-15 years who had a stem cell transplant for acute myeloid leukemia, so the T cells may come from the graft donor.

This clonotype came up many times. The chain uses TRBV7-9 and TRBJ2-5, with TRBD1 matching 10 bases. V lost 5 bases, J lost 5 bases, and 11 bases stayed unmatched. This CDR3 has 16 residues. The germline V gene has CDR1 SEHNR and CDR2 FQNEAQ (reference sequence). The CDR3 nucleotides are TGTGCCAGCAGCAGATCCGGGACAGGGGTGGGGGAGACCCAGTACTTC. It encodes CASSRSGTGVGETQYF.

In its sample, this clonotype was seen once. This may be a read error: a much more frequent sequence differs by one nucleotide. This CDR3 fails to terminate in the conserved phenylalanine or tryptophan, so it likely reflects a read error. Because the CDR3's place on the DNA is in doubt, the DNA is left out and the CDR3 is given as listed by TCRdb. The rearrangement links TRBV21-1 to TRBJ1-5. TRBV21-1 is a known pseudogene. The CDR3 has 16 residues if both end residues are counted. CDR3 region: CASNLRAPYSNQPQHL.

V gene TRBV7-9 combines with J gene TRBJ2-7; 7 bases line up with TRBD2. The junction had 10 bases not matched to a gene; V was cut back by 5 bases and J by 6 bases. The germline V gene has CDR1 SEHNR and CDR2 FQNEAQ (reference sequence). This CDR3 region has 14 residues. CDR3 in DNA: TGTGCCAGCAGCCAAAGGGGAGGGGAAGGCGAGCAGTACGTC. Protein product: CASSQRGGEGEQYV.

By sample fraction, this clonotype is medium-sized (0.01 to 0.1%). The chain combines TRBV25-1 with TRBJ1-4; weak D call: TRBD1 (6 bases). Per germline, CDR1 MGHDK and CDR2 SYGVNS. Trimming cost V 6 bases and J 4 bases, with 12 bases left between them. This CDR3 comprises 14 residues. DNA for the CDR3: TGTGCCAGCAGGACGGACAGCGATAATGAAAAACTGTTTTTT. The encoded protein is CASRTDSDNEKLFF.

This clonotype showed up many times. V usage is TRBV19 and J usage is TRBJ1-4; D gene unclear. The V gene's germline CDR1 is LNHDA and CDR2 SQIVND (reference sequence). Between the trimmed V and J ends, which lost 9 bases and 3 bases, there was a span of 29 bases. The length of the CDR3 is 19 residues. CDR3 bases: TGTGCCAGCAGAGCCAAACCTCCTCGGGCCCCAGCCCCTAATGAAAAACTGTTTTTT. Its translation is CASRAKPPRAPAPNEKLFF.

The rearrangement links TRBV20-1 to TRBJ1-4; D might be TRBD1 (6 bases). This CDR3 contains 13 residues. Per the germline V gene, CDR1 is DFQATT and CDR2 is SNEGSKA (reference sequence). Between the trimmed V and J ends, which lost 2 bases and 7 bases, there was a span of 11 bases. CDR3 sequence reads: CSARKDRFEKLFF. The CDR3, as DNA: TGCAGTGCTAGAAAGGACAGATTTGAAAAACTGTTTTTT.

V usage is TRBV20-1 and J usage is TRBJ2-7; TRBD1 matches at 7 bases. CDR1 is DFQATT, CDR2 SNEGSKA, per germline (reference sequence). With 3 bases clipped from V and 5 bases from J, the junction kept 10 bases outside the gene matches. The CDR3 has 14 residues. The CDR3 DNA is TGCAGTGCTAGCAAGGGGGCGAATCCTGACGAGCAGTACTTC. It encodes CSASKGANPDEQYF.

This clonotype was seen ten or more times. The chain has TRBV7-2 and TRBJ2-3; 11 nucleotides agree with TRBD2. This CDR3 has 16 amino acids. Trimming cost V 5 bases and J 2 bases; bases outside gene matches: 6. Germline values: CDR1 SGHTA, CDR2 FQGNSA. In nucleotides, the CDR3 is TGTGCCAGCAGCCCCGTAGCGGGGGGGTCCACAGATACGCAGTATTTT. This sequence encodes CASSPVAGGSTDTQYF.